The clone carrying this TCR beta chain was seen ten or more times. The ends were cut back, 2 bases at V and 2 bases at J, with 9 bases in the middle. The CDR3 totals 13 residues. CDR1 is DFQATT and CDR2 is SNEGSKA in the germline V gene (reference sequence). This record belongs to a study of identical twins. cDNA molecules carried unique molecular identifiers, and template switching added a universal primer site. TCRdb fed the 5' RACE reads into MiXCR, producing one record per CDR3 protein. This table has about 210,000 distinct CDR3 sequences, approximately 9% appearing once. The receptor comes from a young woman in good health. The V call is TRBV20-1, the J call TRBJ2-5; D is uncertain. Material: memory (CD45RO+) T cells sorted from blood. The CDR3 protein is CSARQALQETQYF. In nucleotides, the CDR3 is TGCAGTGCTAGACAGGCCTTACAAGAGACCCAGTACTTC.